The 10 T cell receptor beta chains below all came from one sample that was sequenced in a study of T cell responses to AZD1222 COVID-19 vaccine. Profiling relied on immunoSEQ multiplex PCR, and the TCRdb table lists in-frame clones only, not all of them. The table lists roughly 140,000 clones, 70% to 90% of them singletons. The sequences come from peripheral blood, collected on day 0 of AZD1222 vaccination. The origin of the receptors is an adult in good health.

The V gene is TRBV6-5, the J gene TRBJ2-1, with 8 positions matching TRBD1. The ends lost 6 bases at V and 1 base at J; junction bases unmatched: 5. Per germline, CDR1 MNHEY and CDR2 SVGAGI. The CDR3 runs 15 residues. CDR3 DNA: TGTGCCAGCAGCCGGGACAGGAGTTCCTACAATGAGCAGTTCTTC. It codes for CASSRDRSSYNEQFF.

This clone was detected many times. The rearrangement uses TRBV19 and TRBJ1-5; D is unresolved. Trimming took off 4 bases at V and 6 bases at J, with 10 bases between the two ends. The CDR3 runs to 13 residues. The germline gives CDR1 LNHDA, CDR2 SQIVND (reference sequence). CDR3 loop: CASSNFWGQPQHF. The CDR3 DNA reads as TGTGCCAGTAGTAACTTTTGGGGTCAGCCCCAGCATTTT.

The V call is TRBV6-5, the J call TRBJ1-6; perhaps TRBD1 as D (5 bases). Trimming took 7 bases from V and 8 from J, leaving 15 bases between them. Germline values: CDR1 MNHEY, CDR2 SVGAGI. The CDR3 has 14 residues. The CDR3 coding sequence is TGTGCCAGCAAGAACTGGGGCAGGGATTCACCCCTCCACTTT. As protein: CASKNWGRDSPLHF.

V usage is TRBV11-2 and J usage is TRBJ2-1; 14 bases line up with TRBD2. Germline V gene lookup returns CDR1 SGHAT and CDR2 FQNNGV. Unmatched junction bases numbered 2, after V lost 3 bases and J lost 7 bases. The CDR3 runs to 15 residues. CDR3 bases: TGTGCCAGCAGCTTCGGGACTAGCGGGAGTAATGAGCAGTTCTTC. Encoded protein: CASSFGTSGSNEQFF.

CDR3: CASSLVGLNTGELFF. CDR3 sequence (DNA): TGTGCCAGCAGCTTAGTCGGCCTAAACACCGGGGAGCTGTTTTTT. The chain uses TRBV5-5 and TRBJ2-2; D is unresolved. The germline V gene has CDR1 SGHKS and CDR2 YYEKEE (reference sequence). CDR3 length: 15 residues. The germline V and J ends were trimmed by 2 bases and 2 bases, with 10 bases remaining between them. The full variable domain, in which reference TRBV5-5 and TRBJ2-2 provide the parts outside the CDR3, is DAGVTQSPTHLIKTRGQQVTLRCSPISGHKSVSWYQQVLGQGPQFIFQYYEKEERGRGNFPDRFSARQFPNYSSELNVNALLLGDSALYLCASSLVGLNTGELFFGEGSRLTVL.

CDR3 residues: CASSLKAGPYGYTF. The CDR3 DNA reads TGTGCCAGCAGCTTAAAGGCAGGCCCCTATGGCTACACCTTC. The genes are TRBV7-9 and TRBJ1-2; D gene unclear. V lost 2 bases, J lost 4 bases, and 11 bases lay in between. CDR1 is SEHNR and CDR2 is FQNEAQ in the germline V gene (reference sequence). CDR3 length: 14 residues.

J is TRBJ2-2 and V is TRBV14, with D unresolved. Per germline, CDR1 SGHDN and CDR2 FVKESK. CDR3 length equals 14 residues. Trimming pared 3 bases from V and 1 base from J, leaving 6 bases between. The CDR3 loop reads CASSHFQNTGELFF. The CDR3 DNA reads as TGTGCCAGCAGCCACTTCCAGAACACCGGGGAGCTGTTTTTT.

V is TRBV19 and J is TRBJ2-7, with TRBD1 matching 7 bases. The CDR3 contains 14 residues. Germline V gene data show CDR1 as LNHDA and CDR2 as SQIVND (reference sequence). Trimming removed 4 bases from V and 0 bases from J; junction bases left unmatched: 3. The CDR3 sequence: CASSTRDSSYEQYF. CDR3 DNA sequence: TGTGCCAGTAGTACCCGGGACAGCTCCTACGAGCAGTACTTC. The entire variable domain, with the rest obtained from reference TRBV19 and TRBJ2-7, is as follows: DGGITQSPKYLFRKEGQNVTLSCEQNLNHDAMYWYRQDPGQGLRLIYYSQIVNDFQKGDIAEGYSVSREKKESFPLTVTSAQKNPTAFYLCASSTRDSSYEQYFGPGTRLTVT.

The CDR3 spells CASSLRFLSQPQHF. The CDR3 DNA reads TGTGCCAGCAGCTTACGGTTTTTAAGTCAGCCCCAGCATTTT. The chain uses TRBV5-6 and TRBJ1-5; D is unresolved. The germline CDR1 and CDR2 sequences are SGHDT and YYEEEE. The germline V and J ends were trimmed by 2 bases and 6 bases, with 12 bases remaining between them. The CDR3 has 14 amino acids.

The V call is TRBV13, the J call TRBJ2-3; D is possibly TRBD2 (6 bases). CDR3 length: 15 amino acids. From germline, CDR1 is PRHDT and CDR2 FYEKMQ (reference sequence). The V end lost 8 bases, the J end lost 2 bases, and 17 bases lay between the germline ends. The chain's CDR3 is CASHEGQRVTDTQYF. The DNA for the CDR3 is TGTGCCAGCCATGAAGGCCAGCGGGTCACAGATACGCAGTATTTT.